The T cell receptor beta chain described here comes from a study of blood T cell repertoires in COVID-19. Original analysis: The authors estimated nucleated cell counts from reference gene primer amplification. Assay used: immunoSEQ multiplex PCR; TCRdb lists only in-frame clones, some missing. For V, J and clone size, that table is used; D and trimming come from the DNA. This table holds some 280,000 clones, around four fifths found once. V gave up 2 bases and J gave up 7 bases, with 12 bases separating them. The CDR3 length is 14 residues. Per germline, CDR1 MGHRA and CDR2 YSYEKL. This clone appeared once.

The J gene is TRBJ2-4, the V gene TRBV4-1; tentative D call: TRBD1 (6 bases). Sequenced: peripheral blood. This sequence originates from a woman aged 50 to 65 with active or convalescent COVID-19. The DNA for the CDR3 is TGCGCCAGCAGCCAACCCTACAGGGAGAACATTCAGTACTTC. It codes for CASSQPYRENIQYF.